This T cell receptor beta chain was documented in a study of blood T cell repertoires in COVID-19. This clone was counted only a few times. Per the germline V gene, CDR1 is SGHTA and CDR2 is FQGNSA. There are 15 residues in the CDR3. V was cut by 2 bases and J by 0 bases, with 8 bases left in between. TCRdb's copy holds only in-frame clones and misses some; the assay was immunoSEQ multiplex PCR. The repertoire consists of 70,000 or so clones, with around 76% occurring once and the leading ten covering approximately 18%. The chain links TRBV7-2 to TRBJ1-3; D remains ambiguous. The sequenced sample was peripheral blood. This clonotype originated in a human donor in a cohort sampled during active COVID-19. CDR3 sequence: CASSLSLSSGNTIYF. The CDR3 DNA is TGTGCCAGCAGCTTAAGCCTGAGCTCTGGAAACACCATATATTTT.